This T cell receptor beta chain was sequenced for a study of cytomegalovirus exposure and HLA in healthy donors (dated by TCRdb to about 2017). Concerning the study at large: An earlier analysis of some 550 of the donors reported 250 to 350 Gb of sequence data and some 120 million unique TCR beta sequences from approximately 180 million T cells. Both class I and class II loci were covered by HLA typing, at four-digit resolution. Alongside the repertoire data, information on donor age, sex, ethnicity and CMV serostatus was compiled. Of the approximately 400 genotyped donors, 80% to 90% were placed in the genetic ancestry cluster associated with self-reported Caucasian donors. About 300 gigabases of sequencing data and around 80 million unique TCR sequences made up an early release that covered under 750 HLA-typed donors. In addition to the first cohort of 666 subjects, a separate validation cohort of 120 different subjects was used. Typing coverage differed by locus: A, B, C, DRB1 and DQB1 were typed in about 629-640 donors, DQA1 in approximately 520, DPA1 in 600 to 610, and DPB1 in just under 490. High-throughput TCR immunosequencing, statistical association of individual TCRs with disease status, and machine learning were combined to predict cytomegalovirus infection status. An earlier analysis of 587 of the donors used high-throughput TCR beta sequencing to judge whether each TCR beta V gene segment behaved as functional or pseudogenic. Among a few hundred genotyped donors of the cohort, an average of approximately 240,000 unique TCR beta nucleotide sequences were sequenced per donor, around 18% of them non-productive. Every repertoire in the discovery cohort had been generated on one and the same sequencing platform. About five DR-DQ haplotypes were treated as single units for association and clustering because of strong linkage in the cohort. The T cell repertoires of several hundred subjects were profiled by immunosequencing and related to cytomegalovirus serostatus. The study aimed to test whether cataloging public T cell receptors could reveal signatures of past pathogen exposure. In a later genetic analysis, genome-wide SNP genotypes for about 65% of the 666 donors were used, and that subset was treated as a discovery cohort. The later analysis used no new phenotypic data to find candidate immune exposures, relying instead on TCR beta sequences and their occurrence across donors. A later analysis re-analyzed previously published TCR beta repertoires from 666 donors and added high-resolution HLA genotyping to study TCR occurrence patterns. What the authors observed across the whole study: In a later genetic analysis, fewer N-insertions in productive TCRs were reported among donors in an Asian-associated ancestry cluster than the approximately 710-donor mean. Correlated functional status among segregating V segments might reflect linkage disequilibrium, but an unknown experimental factor could not be ruled out. Some IMGT-functional V segments, including TRBV6-2 and TRBV6-3, could not be told apart with the 87-base-pair reads, so those segments were excluded. Most CMV-associated TCR beta chains appeared to be HLA-restricted in a later analysis, and the HLA associations seemed to be driven largely by CMV exposure. In a later analysis, HLA-associated TCR beta chains were found to be more clonally expanded and to have lower generation probabilities than equally common non-associated chains. A cluster of highly shared sequence variants was judged likely to be a technical artifact of the sequencing pipeline. In vitro tests confirmed that a few of the cytomegalovirus-associated TCR beta chains recognize cytomegalovirus antigens. The classifier was reported to diagnose cytomegalovirus status with high specificity and sensitivity in both the original cohort and the validation cohort. HLA typing was unavailable for some donors at each locus, so association tests used only the typed subset. A further reported finding was that TCR beta sequences accurately predicted the HLA-A and HLA-B alleles for most subjects in the first cohort. In a later genetic analysis, a missense DCLRE1C variant was associated with V-gene and J-gene trimming of TCR beta chains, and the association was replicated in an independent cohort. Presence/absence analyses assumed roughly uniform sequencing depth across donors, an assumption that may not hold. The authors suggested that the approach could potentially be extended to other disease states and immunological phenotypes. Because counts were too low, roughly 18 rarely observed V segments, including chromosome 9 orphons, were left out of the earlier analysis of about 620 of the donors. Broadly in line with IMGT annotations, most TCR beta V segments showed up in productive rearrangements about 87% or about 30% of the time in an earlier analysis of several hundred of the donors. A total of 150 or so TCR beta chains were listed by the study as associated with cytomegalovirus. Several of the top co-occurrence clusters appeared to be linked to parvovirus B19, influenza, CMV and Epstein-Barr virus, according to a later analysis. According to a later analysis, TCR association rates differed among HLA loci, with DRB1 alleles showing the most associated TCRs and HLA-C alleles showing the fewest. Only TCR beta chains were sequenced in this cohort, and the absence of alpha or paired-chain data limited detectable features. Specific HLA alleles were associated with more than 15,000 TCR beta sequences at a false discovery rate of 0.05 in a later analysis. Across donors, most TCR sequences were observed very rarely, whereas some public TCRs were present in many individuals. Immune exposure information for the cohort was limited to CMV serostatus. When HLA alleles, especially DR and DQ, strongly co-occurred, attributing TCR associations to individual alleles was difficult.

In regard to this clone: No cognate antigen has been identified for it. Base-call qualities are not available, and no considerably larger clone is one nucleotide away.

The library was prepared using the immunoSEQ multiplex PCR assay. A mixture of 60 forward primers for TCR Vbeta segments and 13 reverse primers for TCR Jbeta segments was used in the multiplex PCR. Amplification of the CDR3 region of rearranged TCR beta genes was performed with a multiplex PCR assay on genomic DNA. Amplified TCR beta libraries were sequenced as 87-base-pair reads on the Illumina HiSeq System. Under the source paper's analysis protocol: A later analysis counted 65 million to 90 million unique TCR beta chains across the 670 or so repertoires, and 10 million to 11 million of these chains were shared by at least two donors. Raw reads were error-corrected and collapsed into unique sequences by a nearest-neighbor algorithm in which closely related sequences were merged to remove PCR and sequencing errors. To assign V, D and J gene segments, CDR3 sequences were aligned to IMGT reference sequences. For a sequence to be retained, a match of at least six nucleotides to both a V gene segment and a J gene segment was required. Rearrangements were called productive when the CDR3 lacked stop codons and stayed in frame with V and J; all others were non-productive. CDR3 was defined according to IMGT convention as the region running from the second conserved V-encoded cysteine to the conserved J-encoded phenylalanine. In an earlier analysis of around 540 of the donors, sequences lacking an unambiguous match to a single V gene segment were excluded. An earlier analysis of several hundred of the donors called V segments functional above 56.7% productive rearrangements and segregating when the between-donor standard deviation exceeded 5%. A statistical classification framework was built to diagnose cytomegalovirus status from the catalog of TCR beta chain sequences. In a later analysis, V and J genes were assigned by comparing TCR nucleotide sequences against IMGT/GENE-DB human TR gene sequences. In a later analysis, CDR3 sequences and most-parsimonious VDJ recombination scenarios were assigned using the TCRdist pipeline. A later analysis defined each TCR beta chain by its CDR3 amino acid sequence plus V-gene family, and excluded reads lacking a unique V-gene family. A later analysis removed over 500 highly shared, low-generation-probability nucleotide sequences to deal with suspected cross-contamination and a sequencing artifact. A later analysis calculated a clonal expansion index for each public chain from normalized within-repertoire ranks of inferred template counts. Generation probabilities in a later analysis came from a VDJ recombination model fitted to out-of-frame rearrangements, and those results were checked against IGoR. A later analysis scored TCR-TCR, TCR-HLA and TCR-CMV co-occurrence with hypergeometric tests, applying a repertoire-size bias correction to TCR pairs. A later analysis estimated false discovery rates by permuting HLA or CMV assignments 20 times. In a later analysis, co-occurring TCRs were grouped using DBSCAN, and TCRdist sequence similarity was added for clustering within HLA-allele-positive subsets. For co-occurrence clustering, repertoires with fewer than 30,000 or more than 120,000 public chains were excluded, along with about five repertoires with anomalous nucleotide sharing. In TCRdb, the immuneACCESS table is reduced to in-frame sequences with V and J assigned. These tables do not hold every clone; where another copy was compared, an unresolved V gene accounts for under half, and the others remain unexplained. V and J calls and clone size are as listed in that table; D and trimming were resolved from the DNA. Recorded for this sample are some 200,000 clones; roughly 80% of them occurred a single time. The biggest ten clones account for 5.5% to 7% of the sample.

The cohort consisted of 670 or so healthy bone marrow donors. At the time of sampling, every cohort member was nominally healthy, though immune exposures that went unrecorded were likely present. The donor tested CMV seropositive, placing the donor among the 289 seropositive members of the cohort. A peripheral blood sample was collected from each donor, and TCR beta sequencing was performed on peripheral blood mononuclear cells. Genomic DNA extraction from the blood cell samples was performed with the Qiagen DNeasy Blood Extraction Kit. The germline V gene gives CDR1 as SGHRS and CDR2 as YFSETQ. The CDR3 sequence holds 15 residues, the cysteine and phenylalanine included. Here the CDR3 DNA is all that survives: 45 bases in frame from base 1. Trimming removed 4 bases from V and 2 bases from J; the gene matches leave 4 bases unexplained.

The rearrangement combines TRBV5-1 with TRBJ2-5; TRBD1 agrees with 11 junctional bases. The sample was PBMCs. This TCR was recovered from a woman aged 50 to 65 in good health and CMV-seropositive. CDR3 sequence: CASSRGTGGQETQYF. The sequence in DNA is TGCGCCAGCAGCCGCGGGACAGGGGGACAAGAGACCCAGTACTTC.